Listed here are 32 T cell receptor beta chains from one sample, sequenced in a study of blood T cell repertoires in COVID-19. Only in-frame clones appear in the TCRdb table, and some are missing; sequencing was by immunoSEQ multiplex PCR. The sample records about 260,000 clones, around 84% being singletons. Sequencing used PBMCs or T cells enriched from blood (not recorded which). The receptors were sampled from a man aged 25-45 years with acute COVID-19.

The chain joins TRBV6-5 to TRBJ1-2; 9 bases are a match to TRBD1. Germline values: CDR1 MNHEY, CDR2 SVGAGI. V trimming: 8 bases; J trimming: 3 bases; junction bases outside the gene matches: 7. The CDR3 covers 14 residues. CDR3: CASESTGGDYGYTF. For the CDR3, the DNA is TGTGCCAGCGAGTCTACAGGGGGCGACTATGGCTACACCTTC.

The chain is built from TRBV7-9 and TRBJ2-4; 10 bases align to TRBD1. CDR3 length: 16 residues. CDR1 is SEHNR and CDR2 is FQNEAQ in the germline V gene (reference sequence). Germline trimming cut 5 bases from V and 0 bases from J; bases unmatched to any gene: 4. CDR3 residues: CASSDRDRGAKNIQYF. DNA for the CDR3: TGTGCCAGCAGCGACCGGGACAGGGGAGCCAAAAACATTCAGTACTTC.

This clone was detected only a few times. The V gene is TRBV12-3 or TRBV12-4, the J gene TRBJ1-1, with D unresolved. The CDR3 has 13 amino acids. Trimming removed 6 bases from V and 5 bases from J, with 13 bases in between. The CDR3, as DNA: TGTGCCAGCAGCCGGACGGGAAGGACTGAAGCTTTCTTT. Its protein is CASSRTGRTEAFF.

This rearrangement joins TRBV28 to TRBJ1-4; 8 bases align to TRBD1. This CDR3 is 15 amino acids long. Unmatched junction bases numbered 8, after V lost 3 bases and J lost 8 bases. Germline CDR1 and CDR2: MDHEN and SYDVKM. This CDR3 reads CASSFPGTGGEKLFF. CDR3 bases: TGTGCCAGCAGTTTCCCTGGGACAGGTGGAGAAAAACTGTTTTTT.

V and J are TRBV5-6 and TRBJ1-3; 7 nucleotides line up with TRBD1. The V gene end was trimmed by 4 bases and the J gene end by 0 bases; junction bases not matched to a gene: 4. Germline CDR1 reads SGHDT; CDR2 reads YYEEEE. This CDR3 comprises 15 residues. The DNA of the CDR3 is TGTGCCAGCAGCCCCACAGGGGTCTCTGGAAACACCATATATTTT. As protein: CASSPTGVSGNTIYF. The variable domain in full, with the rest retrieved from reference TRBV5-6 and TRBJ1-3, is DAGVTQSPTHLIKTRGQQVTLRCSPKSGHDTVSWYQQALGQGPQFIFQYYEEEERQRGNFPDRFSGHQFPNYSSELNVNALLLGDSALYLCASSPTGVSGNTIYFGEGSWLTVV.

This clone was found once. The V gene is TRBV6-5, the J gene TRBJ2-7; D unclear. The germline V gene has CDR1 MNHEY and CDR2 SVGAGI. This CDR3 has 12 amino acids. V gave up 7 bases and J gave up 2 bases, with 9 bases separating them. CDR3 sequence (DNA): TGTGCCAGCACGAGGCATCCCTACGAGCAGTACGTC. It codes for CASTRHPYEQYV.

V and J are TRBV28 and TRBJ2-7; D perhaps matches TRBD1 (5 bases). CDR1 and CDR2 (germline): MDHEN, SYDVKM. This CDR3 is 15 amino acids long. V was pared by 10 bases and J by 3 bases, with 22 bases between. This CDR3 reads CANPYGRAFCYEQYV. The CDR3 DNA reads as TGTGCCAACCCTTACGGCAGGGCTTTCTGCTACGAGCAGTACGTC.

This sequence joins TRBV28 and TRBJ2-7; 9 bases match TRBD1. The J segment lost 3 bases and the V segment lost 5 bases, leaving 8 bases of the junction unmatched. Germline CDR1 reads MDHEN; CDR2 reads SYDVKM. CDR3 length equals 15 residues. The DNA of the CDR3 is TGTGCCAGCAGTAGCACAGGGGGCTATCACTACGAGCAGTACGTC. This translates into CASSSTGGYHYEQYV.

The genes are TRBV24-1 and TRBJ2-2; 7 bases line up with TRBD1. Germline trimming cut 4 bases from V and 4 bases from J; bases unmatched to any gene: 5. This CDR3 has 15 residues. The germline CDR1 and CDR2 sequences are KGHDR and SFDVKD. CDR3 sequence: CATSESRTGTGELFF. Here the CDR3 DNA reads TGTGCCACCAGTGAATCCCGGACAGGCACCGGGGAGCTGTTTTTT.

To note about this clone: Different DNA sequences within this sample yield the same CDR3. The chain links TRBV5-1 to TRBJ2-1; 8 bases map to TRBD1. The CDR3 covers 15 residues. After removal of 4 bases from V and 2 bases from J, the junction contained 5 bases not matched to a gene. CDR1 and CDR2 (germline): SGHRS, YFSETQ. The CDR3 loop reads CASSLTGGTYNEQFF. The CDR3 coding sequence is TGCGCCAGCAGCCTAACAGGGGGAACCTACAATGAGCAGTTCTTC.

The chain links TRBV9 to TRBJ2-6, with 9 bases lining up with TRBD2. Germline V gene data show CDR1 as SGDLS and CDR2 as YYNGEE. The CDR3 spans 19 residues. Trimming at V came to 4 bases and at J to 1 base, leaving 12 bases not matched to a gene. The CDR3 bases are TGTGCCAGCAGCCCCAGTTCGCGGGAGGGCCGGTCTGGGGCCAACGTCCTGACTTTC. Its protein is CASSPSSREGRSGANVLTF.

The V gene is TRBV7-2, the J gene TRBJ1-1; possibly TRBD1 for D (6 bases). V lost 5 bases, J lost 0 bases, and 22 bases lay in between. This CDR3 has 18 residues. Germline values: CDR1 SGHTA, CDR2 FQGNSA. CDR3 coding DNA: TGTGCCAGCAGCACACCCAGCGGGGGGGCTTTGATGAACACTGAAGCTTTCTTT. Its translation is CASSTPSGGALMNTEAFF.

V usage is TRBV15 and J usage is TRBJ1-5, with a weak D call TRBD1 (6 bases). With 0 bases removed from V and 0 bases from J, the gap between germline ends came to 9 bases. CDR1 and CDR2 from the germline V gene are LNHNV and YYDKDF (reference sequence). CDR3 length: 16 amino acids. The CDR3 nucleotides read TGTGCCACCAGCAGAGAGGGGGCGCATAGCAATCAGCCCCAGCATTTT. Translation gives CATSREGAHSNQPQHF.

This clone is a singleton in its sample. The chain is built from TRBV5-1 and TRBJ1-1; D may be TRBD1 (5 bases). Germline V CDR1 and CDR2: SGHRS, YFSETQ. V was clipped by 5 bases and J by 1 base, with 9 bases between them. The CDR3 has 13 residues. The CDR3 DNA is TGCGCCAGCAGGGGCGGGGGGAACACTGAAGCTTTCTTT. Translated: CASRGGGNTEAFF.

The V call is TRBV18, the J call TRBJ2-3; tentatively, D is TRBD1 (6 bases). V lost 2 bases, J lost 6 bases, and 12 bases lay in between. Looked up from germline, CDR1 is KGHSH and CDR2 is LQKENI. This CDR3 has 14 amino acids. Here the CDR3 DNA reads TGTGCCAGCTCACCATACATAAGGGGGGATACGCAGTATTTT. It is translated as CASSPYIRGDTQYF.

The gene calls are TRBV19 and TRBJ2-1, with TRBD2 matching over 10 bases. V shed 3 bases, J shed 6 bases, and the junction held 5 bases outside the gene matches. This CDR3 contains 15 residues. CDR1 is LNHDA, CDR2 SQIVND, per germline (reference sequence). The CDR3 reads CASSISGRASNEQFF. The CDR3 DNA reads as TGTGCCAGTAGTATCAGCGGGAGGGCCTCCAATGAGCAGTTCTTC.

To note about this clone: The junction and the germline gene differ at one end; a read error may be behind it. This sequence joins TRBV5-1 and TRBJ1-2; D is undetermined. The CDR3 has 16 amino acids. Germline values: CDR1 SGHRS, CDR2 YFSETQ. The CDR3 region is CASSFSLYTPFNGYTF. CDR3 coding DNA: TGTGCCAGCAGCTTTAGTCTCTATACTCCCTTTAATGGCTACACCTTC.

The CDR3 sequence: CASSEGTNYGYTF. Here the CDR3 DNA reads TGTGCCAGCAGCGAGGGTACTAACTATGGCTACACCTTC. The rearrangement joins TRBV27 to TRBJ1-2; no clear D. Germline lookup yields CDR1 MNHEY and CDR2 SMNVEV (reference sequence). Deletions cut 6 bases from V and 0 bases from J, with 8 bases between. The CDR3 runs 13 residues.

About this clone: Other DNA sequences in this specimen translate into the identical CDR3. J is TRBJ1-2 and V is TRBV2; 7 positions agree with TRBD1. V was clipped by 5 bases and J by 2 bases; unmatched bases: 2. This CDR3 spans 13 amino acids. The germline V gene has CDR1 SNHLY and CDR2 FYNNEI. The CDR3 bases are TGTGCCAGCAGTCTGACAGGGAACTATGGCTACACCTTC. Its translation is CASSLTGNYGYTF.

The chain employs TRBV5-6 and TRBJ1-6; D is possibly TRBD1 (6 bases). The CDR3 contains 15 residues. Germline V gives CDR1 SGHDT, CDR2 YYEEEE. V was trimmed by 4 bases and J by 8 bases, leaving 16 bases between them. The CDR3 protein is CASSTQQGTYSPLHF. The CDR3 nucleotides are TGTGCCAGCAGCACCCAACAGGGAACCTATTCACCCCTCCACTTT.

Only a few counts were recorded for this clone. The chain uses TRBV19 and TRBJ1-2; a weak D match, TRBD1 (6 bases). The germline CDR1 and CDR2 sequences are LNHDA and SQIVND (reference sequence). V was trimmed by 3 bases and J by 7 bases, leaving 9 bases between them. CDR3 size: 12 residues. CDR3 nucleotides: TGTGCCAGTAGTATGGGCAGGGGTGGCTACACCTTC. This codes for CASSMGRGGYTF.

This chain joins TRBV11-3 and TRBJ2-1; TRBD2 agrees at 11 bases. The CDR3 has 15 amino acids. Germline lookup yields CDR1 SGHNT and CDR2 YENEEA. V lost 5 bases and J lost 6; bases outside the gene matches: 6. Written as DNA, the CDR3 is TGTGCCAGCAGCGACCCCGGGACTAGCGGCAATGAGCAGTTCTTC. It specifies CASSDPGTSGNEQFF. Full variable domain (remainder filled in from reference TRBV11-3 and TRBJ2-1): EAGVVQSPRYKIIEKKQPVAFWCNPISGHNTLYWYLQNLGQGPELLIRYENEEAVDDSQLPKDRFSAERLKGVDSTLKIQPAELGDSAVYLCASSDPGTSGNEQFFGPGTRLTVL.

DNA of the CDR3: TGTGCCAGCAGCCCCTGGGGAGGAGAAAATTCACCCCTCCACTTT. Its protein is CASSPWGGENSPLHF. V usage is TRBV5-4 and J usage is TRBJ1-6, with no clear D. Germline V CDR1 and CDR2: SGHNT, YYREEE (reference sequence). The CDR3 runs 15 residues. V was clipped by 4 bases and J by 7 bases, with 15 bases between them.

This clone was seen once. The chain links TRBV24-1 to TRBJ2-7, with D possibly being TRBD2 (5 bases). Trimming stripped 3 bases from V and 3 bases from J, with 14 bases between. This CDR3 has 15 amino acids. Germline CDR1 KGHDR, CDR2 SFDVKD. CDR3: CATSDPEEEFYEQYV. CDR3 sequence (DNA): TGTGCCACCAGTGATCCTGAGGAGGAATTCTACGAGCAGTACGTC.

The rearrangement uses TRBV7-6 and TRBJ1-1; 8 bases fit TRBD1. Germline V CDR1 and CDR2: SGHVS, FNYEAQ. CDR3 length equals 15 residues. V lost 7 bases and J lost 0; bases outside the gene matches: 7. The CDR3 nucleotides read TGTGCCAGCACCAGGACAGGGCGAATGAACACTGAAGCTTTCTTT. This translates into CASTRTGRMNTEAFF.

The rearrangement uses TRBV7-2 and TRBJ2-1, with 14 bases identical to TRBD2. The CDR3 length is 16 residues. CDR1 is SGHTA and CDR2 is FQGNSA in the germline V gene. J was trimmed by 7 bases and V by 5 bases; bases with no gene match: 7. In DNA, the CDR3 is TGTGCCAGCAGCGTAGGACTAGCGGGGGGCGAGAATGAGCAGTTCTTC. It is translated as CASSVGLAGGENEQFF.

The rearrangement joins TRBV6-5 to TRBJ1-6; 7 positions match TRBD1. The CDR3 is made up of 15 amino acids. V lost 6 bases and J lost 9; bases outside the gene matches: 11. Germline V gene sequence: CDR1 MNHEY, CDR2 SVGAGI. The CDR3 DNA is TGTGCCAGCAGCCAGGGGCAAGGGGGCCTTTCACCCCTCCACTTT. Its protein is CASSQGQGGLSPLHF.

This clone was recorded only once. This chain links TRBV2 with TRBJ2-1, with TRBD2 matching over 8 bases. The V and J ends lost 7 bases and 3 bases, in that order; junction bases with no gene match: 8. In germline, CDR1 is SNHLY, CDR2 FYNNEI. This CDR3 is 15 amino acids long. The CDR3 here is CASKGASGHYNEQFF. The CDR3 bases are TGTGCCAGCAAAGGGGCTAGCGGGCACTACAATGAGCAGTTCTTC.

V is TRBV19 and J is TRBJ2-2; 8 bases are shared with TRBD2. Germline assignment: CDR1 LNHDA and CDR2 SQIVND (reference sequence). The CDR3 spans 13 residues. The junction had 3 bases not matched to a gene; V was cut back by 11 bases and J by 1 base. CDR3 coding DNA: TGTGCCGGAGGGACTAGGAACACCGGGGAGCTGTTTTTT. Protein: CAGGTRNTGELFF. Full variable domain (missing parts from reference TRBV19 and TRBJ2-2): DGGITQSPKYLFRKEGQNVTLSCEQNLNHDAMYWYRQDPGQGLRLIYYSQIVNDFQKGDIAEGYSVSREKKESFPLTVTSAQKNPTAFYLCAGGTRNTGELFFGEGSRLTVL.

This clone was seen ten or more times. The sample has other DNA sequences that encode this CDR3 too. Here the CDR3 DNA reads TGTGCCACCAGTGATTTCGGAGATACGCAGTATTTT. It codes for CATSDFGDTQYF. The rearrangement uses TRBV24-1 and TRBJ2-3; D is uncertain. This CDR3 contains 12 residues. Germline V gene data show CDR1 as KGHDR and CDR2 as SFDVKD. Trimming shortened V by 1 base and J by 5 bases, and 3 bases separated the two germline ends.

The V gene is TRBV5-5, the J gene TRBJ2-5; 13 nucleotides align to TRBD2. This CDR3 contains 15 residues. Germline values: CDR1 SGHKS, CDR2 YYEKEE (reference sequence). After removal of 4 bases from V and 5 bases from J, the junction contained 5 bases not matched to a gene. CDR3 in DNA: TGTGCCAGCAGCCTAGGACTAGCGGGAGCTGAGACCCAGTACTTC. This codes for CASSLGLAGAETQYF.

The CDR3 nucleotides are TGTGCCACCAGTGATTTGGCGGGGTGGACGCAGTATTTT. As protein: CATSDLAGWTQYF. This chain joins TRBV24-1 and TRBJ2-3; the D gene is possibly TRBD2 (6 bases). This CDR3 has 13 residues. Germline V gene lookup returns CDR1 KGHDR and CDR2 SFDVKD. V lost 0 bases and J 9 bases, leaving 9 bases between the germline ends.